This TCR beta chain was found in a study of long-term antiretroviral therapy in people with HIV. General study points: Within the repertoire, clones expanded before ART were dominant at all time points.

The authors ran the immunoSEQ assay, v3.0, at survey level. The table came from immunoSEQ multiplex PCR; TCRdb's copy has only in-frame clones and leaves some out. The sample lists around 8,000 clones, roughly 82% seen once, with more than 15% in the top ten. With regard to this clone: Its specificity is not known.

The clonotype was recovered from a man aged 40-49 years with HIV. The specimen was unsorted PBMCs, collected 0.1 years after starting antiretroviral therapy.

The CDR3 here is CASSLSPAGKEKLFF. The DNA of the CDR3 is TGTGCCAGCAGTTTATCCCCAGCGGGCAAGGAAAAACTGTTTTTT. This chain joins TRBV28 and TRBJ1-4; D is uncertain. This CDR3 is built from 15 residues. V gave up 1 base and J gave up 8 bases, with 14 bases separating them. CDR1 is MDHEN, CDR2 SYDVKM, per germline. Based on the CDR3 plus reference TRBV28 and TRBJ1-4, the full variable domain is DVKVTQSSRYLVKRTGEKVFLECVQDMDHENMFWYRQDPGLGLRLIYFSYDVKMKEKGDIPEGYSVSREKKERFSLILESASTNQTSMYLCASSLSPAGKEKLFFGSGTQLSVL.